One and the same sample provided the 27 T cell receptor beta chains below, sequenced in a study of beta chain features in type 1 diabetes (dated by TCRdb to 2016 to 2019). Preparation of the library involved the immunoSEQ multiplex PCR assay. All of the isolated RNA was reverse transcribed with the High Capacity cDNA Reverse Transcription Kit, so expressed TCRB transcripts were sequenced. Not all clones reach the TCRdb copy of this immuneACCESS table, which keeps in-frame sequences only. Checked studies attribute under half of the gap to unresolved V genes and leave the rest unexplained. For this sample there are hundreds of thousands of clones; about 11% appear just once. 0.015% to 0.02% of the sample goes to the ten largest clones. Source material: naive CD4+ T cells from blood. In the paper's terms, the cell subset or site label means: true naive CD4+ T cells. The receptor set was obtained from a woman in her thirties in good health.

V usage is TRBV2 and J usage is TRBJ2-7; perhaps TRBD1 as D (6 bases). There are 14 residues in the CDR3. Germline V gene data show CDR1 as SNHLY and CDR2 as FYNNEI. The V gene lost 7 bases and the J gene lost 3 bases, with 16 bases spanning the gap. CDR3 region: CASNPQGPLYEQYF. As DNA, the CDR3 is TGTGCCAGCAACCCTCAGGGGCCCCTCTACGAGCAGTACTTC. Full variable domain (remainder filled in from reference TRBV2 and TRBJ2-7): EPEVTQTPSHQVTQMGQEVILRCVPISNHLYFYWYRQILGQKVEFLVSFYNNEISEKSEIFDDQFSVERPDGSNFTLKIRSTKLEDSAMYFCASNPQGPLYEQYFGPGTRLTVT.

This sequence joins TRBV2 and TRBJ1-1; weak D call: TRBD1 (6 bases). V lost 2 bases, J lost 4 bases, and 11 bases lay in between. This CDR3 region has 14 residues. Germline-derived CDR1 and CDR2 are SNHLY and FYNNEI. The CDR3: CASSERQAVTEAFF. DNA of the CDR3: TGTGCCAGCAGTGAAAGACAGGCTGTCACTGAAGCTTTCTTT.

The table lists this clone with a few counts. The chain couples TRBV5-1 to TRBJ1-2, with D hard to call. The germline CDR1 and CDR2 sequences are SGHRS and YFSETQ. This CDR3 has 13 amino acids. V dropped 4 bases and J dropped 1 base, with 8 bases sitting between them. The CDR3 DNA sequence: TGCGCCAGCAGCCATAGTCTTAACTATGGCTACACCTTC. Residues: CASSHSLNYGYTF.

This chain connects TRBV29-1 to TRBJ1-4; D ambiguous. The germline V gene has CDR1 SQVTM and CDR2 ANQGSEA. The CDR3 consists of 13 residues. The ends were cut back, 1 base at V and 2 bases at J, with 5 bases in the middle. The CDR3 coding sequence is TGCAGCGTTGAAGGCGGGACTAATGAAAAACTGTTTTTT. Amino acid sequence: CSVEGGTNEKLFF.

The chain joins TRBV7-9 to TRBJ2-1; 10 bases fit TRBD2. With 5 bases clipped from V and 6 bases from J, the junction kept 7 bases outside the gene matches. This CDR3 comprises 15 residues. From germline, CDR1 is SEHNR and CDR2 FQNEAQ (reference sequence). CDR3 nucleotides: TGTGCCAGCAGCCCCTCTAGCGGGAGTTCCAATGAGCAGTTCTTC. Translated: CASSPSSGSSNEQFF.

There are a few counts of this clone. The J gene is TRBJ1-1, the V gene TRBV5-1, with 8 bases aligning to TRBD1. The germline V gene encodes CDR1 SGHRS and CDR2 YFSETQ. The CDR3 is made up of 13 amino acids. Losses at the gene ends were 4 bases for V and 5 bases for J; bases not matched to a gene: 4. DNA for the CDR3: TGCGCCAGCAGCACCCGACAGGGGACTGAAGCTTTCTTT. Translation: CASSTRQGTEAFF.

There are a few counts of this clone. The chain uses TRBV4-3 and TRBJ2-1; weak D call: TRBD1 (6 bases). Germline loops: CDR1 LGHNA, CDR2 YSLEER. This CDR3 has 15 residues. V lost 3 bases and J lost 4, with 13 bases in between. The CDR3 DNA sequence: TGCGCCAGCAGCCAGTCTAAGGGGGTATACAATGAGCAGTTCTTC. Translation: CASSQSKGVYNEQFF.

The chain is built from TRBV7-9 and TRBJ1-2, with D tentatively TRBD1 (6 bases). The germline CDR1 and CDR2 sequences are SEHNR and FQNEAQ (reference sequence). With 5 bases removed from V and 4 bases from J, the gap between germline ends came to 11 bases. The CDR3 loop spans 13 amino acids. The CDR3 here is CASSPGTTYGYTF. The CDR3 DNA sequence: TGTGCCAGCAGCCCAGGGACAACCTATGGCTACACCTTC.

The gene calls are TRBV4-3 and TRBJ1-1; a weak D match, TRBD1 (5 bases). There are 14 residues in the CDR3. Germline V CDR1 and CDR2: LGHNA, YSLEER. V was trimmed by 3 bases and J by 5 bases, leaving 13 bases between them. CDR3 nucleotide sequence: TGCGCCAGCAGCCAGACCAGGGACTTAACTGAAGCTTTCTTT. This encodes CASSQTRDLTEAFF.

The chain carries TRBV30 and TRBJ2-1; a weak D match, TRBD2 (6 bases). Germline CDR1 reads GTSNPN; CDR2 reads SVGIG (reference sequence). CDR3 size: 16 residues. V was clipped by 2 bases and J by 8 bases, with 22 bases between them. The CDR3 sequence: CAWSLPAGRRHDEQFF. Written as DNA, the CDR3 is TGTGCCTGGAGTTTACCCGCGGGGAGGCGCCACGATGAGCAGTTCTTC.

This clone appeared a few times. The rearrangement joins TRBV28 to TRBJ1-5, with D perhaps matching TRBD1 (5 bases). The CDR3 extends over 15 amino acids. Looked up from germline, CDR1 is MDHEN and CDR2 is SYDVKM. Trimming stripped 6 bases from V and 1 base from J, with 13 bases between. The CDR3 DNA reads TGTGCCAGCAGAGACCCGGGACTGAGCAATCAGCCCCAGCATTTT. Translated: CASRDPGLSNQPQHF.

This sequence joins TRBV4-3 and TRBJ2-7; 8 bases line up with TRBD2. CDR3 length: 14 residues. CDR1 is LGHNA, CDR2 YSLEER, per germline. The V segment lost 1 base and the J segment 6 bases; nucleotides outside the gene matches: 5. In DNA, the CDR3 is TGCGCCAGCAGCCAAGTTTCTACTAGCGGCGAGCAGTACTTC. Translating gives CASSQVSTSGEQYF.

This clone has a handful of counts. The rearrangement uses TRBV5-1 and TRBJ2-5; D might be TRBD1 (5 bases). The CDR3 contains 14 residues. V was clipped by 0 bases and J by 3 bases, with 9 bases between them. Germline CDR1 reads SGHRS; CDR2 reads YFSETQ. The CDR3 loop reads CASSLGLGEETQYF. The CDR3 bases are TGCGCCAGCAGCTTGGGGCTAGGGGAAGAGACCCAGTACTTC.

This clone was counted only a few times. The chain has TRBV15 and TRBJ2-3; tentatively, D is TRBD1 (6 bases). This CDR3 has 14 residues. The germline V gene has CDR1 LNHNV and CDR2 YYDKDF (reference sequence). V was cut by 6 bases and J by 0 bases, with 10 bases left in between. The CDR3 sequence is CATRQGLSTDTQYF. DNA of the CDR3: TGTGCCACCAGGCAGGGGCTAAGCACAGATACGCAGTATTTT.

The chain employs TRBV2 and TRBJ2-1; 8 nucleotides match TRBD1. The CDR3 runs 13 residues. Germline CDR1 reads SNHLY; CDR2 reads FYNNEI. The V segment lost 2 bases and the J segment 9 bases; nucleotides outside the gene matches: 3. CDR3 in amino acids: CASSESGGPEQFF. CDR3 nucleotides: TGTGCCAGCAGTGAATCAGGGGGCCCTGAGCAGTTCTTC.

In this sample, this clone turned up a few times. The chain combines TRBV11-2 with TRBJ2-5, with 10 nucleotides matching TRBD2. V gave up 6 bases and J gave up 4 bases; unmatched junction bases: 8. Germline assignment: CDR1 SGHAT and CDR2 FQNNGV. This CDR3 is built from 15 residues. The CDR3 DNA reads TGTGCCAGCAGACCCCCGGGACTAGCGTCAGAGACCCAGTACTTC. Translation gives CASRPPGLASETQYF.

This clone was picked up a small number of times. CDR3 sequence: CASSQRAQASYEQYF. As DNA, the CDR3 is TGTGCCAGCAGCCAAAGAGCCCAGGCCTCCTACGAGCAGTACTTC. This rearrangement joins TRBV14 to TRBJ2-7, with D unresolved. CDR1 is SGHDN and CDR2 is FVKESK in the germline V gene. V lost 2 bases and J lost 0, with 11 bases in between. This CDR3 is built from 15 residues. The full variable domain, in which reference TRBV14 and TRBJ2-7 provide the parts outside the CDR3, is EAGVTQFPSHSVIEKGQTVTLRCDPISGHDNLYWYRRVMGKEIKFLLHFVKESKQDESGMPNNRFLAERTGGTYSTLKVQPAELEDSGVYFCASSQRAQASYEQYFGPGTRLTVT.

The rearrangement links TRBV15 to TRBJ2-5; D is perhaps TRBD1 (5 bases). CDR3 length: 13 amino acids. With 0 bases removed from V and 7 bases from J, the gap between germline ends came to 9 bases. The germline V gene has CDR1 LNHNV and CDR2 YYDKDF (reference sequence). For the CDR3, the DNA is TGTGCCACCAGCAGAGACACAACAGGGACCCAGTACTTC. Its protein is CATSRDTTGTQYF.

V and J are TRBV29-1 and TRBJ2-7; 8 positions agree with TRBD1. Germline values: CDR1 SQVTM, CDR2 ANQGSEA. V lost 4 bases to trimming and J lost 3 bases; unmatched junction nucleotides: 8. CDR3 length equals 14 residues. CDR3 nucleotide sequence: TGCAGCGTTGGGATTCAGGGGGCGATCTACGAGCAGTACTTC. It specifies CSVGIQGAIYEQYF.

This clone was observed a few times. This rearrangement joins TRBV4-2 to TRBJ1-5; D is perhaps TRBD1 (5 bases). The CDR3 extends over 17 amino acids. Trimming shortened V by 0 bases and J by 1 base, and 13 bases separated the two germline ends. Germline assignment: CDR1 LGHNA and CDR2 YNFKEQ. This chain's CDR3 is CASSQESPRVSNQPQHF. The CDR3 nucleotides are TGTGCCAGCAGCCAAGAATCCCCCAGGGTAAGCAATCAGCCCCAGCATTTT.

The rearrangement links TRBV18 to TRBJ2-1; 10 bases agree with TRBD1. With 5 bases clipped from V and 2 bases from J, the junction kept 6 bases outside the gene matches. CDR1 is KGHSH and CDR2 is LQKENI in the germline V gene. The CDR3 extends over 16 amino acids. The CDR3 here is CASSGTGTGAYNEQFF. In DNA form, the CDR3 reads TGTGCCAGCTCAGGTACCGGGACAGGGGCCTACAATGAGCAGTTCTTC. The full variable domain, with the rest looked up from reference TRBV18 and TRBJ2-1, is NAGVMQNPRHLVRRRGQEARLRCSPMKGHSHVYWYRQLPEEGLKFMVYLQKENIIDESGMPKERFSAEFPKEGPSILRIQQVVRGDSAAYFCASSGTGTGAYNEQFFGPGTRLTVL.

The sample holds a few counts of this clone. The V gene is TRBV5-1, the J gene TRBJ2-3; D might be TRBD2 (5 bases). Germline-derived CDR1 and CDR2 are SGHRS and YFSETQ. This CDR3 is built from 13 residues. Trimming took 7 bases from V and 0 from J, leaving 9 bases between them. The CDR3 coding sequence is TGCGCCAGCCGACTATATAGCACAGATACGCAGTATTTT. Amino acids: CASRLYSTDTQYF.

This clone was detected a few times. This chain links TRBV13 with TRBJ2-1; 9 nucleotides match TRBD1. The CDR3 length is 16 residues. CDR1 PRHDT and CDR2 FYEKMQ come from the germline V gene (reference sequence). Trimming cost V 3 bases and J 2 bases; bases outside gene matches: 5. DNA for the CDR3: TGTGCCAGCAGCTTTTACAGGGACAGGGCCTACAATGAGCAGTTCTTC. As protein: CASSFYRDRAYNEQFF.

The V gene is TRBV5-1, the J gene TRBJ2-7, with TRBD2 identical over 9 bases. This CDR3 comprises 16 residues. The germline V gene encodes CDR1 SGHRS and CDR2 YFSETQ. V was clipped by 4 bases and J by 7 bases; unmatched bases: 15. CDR3 protein: CASSLGEASGMFEQYF. CDR3 nucleotide sequence: TGCGCCAGCAGCCTCGGGGAGGCTAGCGGGATGTTTGAGCAGTACTTC.

The table lists this clone with a count of one. This rearrangement joins TRBV5-1 to TRBJ1-5; possible D gene TRBD1, 5 bases. From germline, CDR1 is SGHRS and CDR2 YFSETQ. The CDR3 totals 15 residues. Trimming cost V 4 bases and J 7 bases, with 18 bases left between them. The CDR3 bases are TGCGCCAGCAGCGCAGGGACTATCCCGGGCCAGCCCCAGCATTTT. Encoded protein: CASSAGTIPGQPQHF.

The chain has TRBV19 and TRBJ2-1; TRBD2 matches 10 bases. Trimming cost V 0 bases and J 7 bases; bases outside gene matches: 9. Germline assignment: CDR1 LNHDA and CDR2 SQIVND (reference sequence). CDR3 length: 17 amino acids. The CDR3 region is CASSIEGGLAGENEQFF. The CDR3 DNA reads as TGTGCCAGTAGTATAGAGGGTGGGCTAGCGGGAGAAAATGAGCAGTTCTTC.

This rearrangement joins TRBV4-3 to TRBJ2-1; 9 nucleotides align to TRBD2. Germline lookup yields CDR1 LGHNA and CDR2 YSLEER. The CDR3 sequence is 18 residues long. V lost 0 bases and J lost 2; bases outside the gene matches: 8. The DNA for the CDR3 is TGCGCCAGCAGCCAAGATTGGAGAGCGGGAGGTACCTACAATGAGCAGTTCTTC. Amino acid sequence: CASSQDWRAGGTYNEQFF.